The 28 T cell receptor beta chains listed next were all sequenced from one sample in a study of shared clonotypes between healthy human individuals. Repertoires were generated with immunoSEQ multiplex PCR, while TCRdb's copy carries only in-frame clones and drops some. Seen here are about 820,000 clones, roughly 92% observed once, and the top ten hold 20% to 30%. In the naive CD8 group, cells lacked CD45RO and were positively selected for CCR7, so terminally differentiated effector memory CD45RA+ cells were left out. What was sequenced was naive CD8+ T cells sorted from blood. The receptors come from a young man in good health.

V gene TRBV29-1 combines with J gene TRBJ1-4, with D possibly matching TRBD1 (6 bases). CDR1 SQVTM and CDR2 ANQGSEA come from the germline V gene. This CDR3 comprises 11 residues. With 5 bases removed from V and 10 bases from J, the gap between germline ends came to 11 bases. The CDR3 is CSVLQGGKLFF. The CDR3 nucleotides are TGCAGCGTTTTACAGGGAGGAAAACTGTTTTTT. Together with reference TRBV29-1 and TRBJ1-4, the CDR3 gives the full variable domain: SAVISQKPSRDICQRGTSLTIQCQVDSQVTMMFWYRQQPGQSLTLIATANQGSEATYESGFVIDKFPISRPNLTFSTLTVSNMSPEDSSIYLCSVLQGGKLFFGSGTQLSVL.

The CDR3 reads CASSLGAPGASGNTIYF. The CDR3 nucleotides are TGTGCCAGCAGCTTAGGGGCCCCAGGGGCTTCTGGAAACACCATATATTTT. The chain links TRBV7-9 to TRBJ1-3; D is perhaps TRBD1 (6 bases). Trimming left V 1 base short and J 1 base short, with 14 bases between. The CDR3 consists of 17 residues. In germline, CDR1 is SEHNR, CDR2 FQNEAQ (reference sequence).

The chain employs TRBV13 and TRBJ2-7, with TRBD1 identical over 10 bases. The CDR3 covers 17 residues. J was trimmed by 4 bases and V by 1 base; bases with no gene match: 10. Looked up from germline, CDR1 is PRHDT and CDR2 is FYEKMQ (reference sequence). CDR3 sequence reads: CASSLEVRGTGDYEQYF. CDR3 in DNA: TGTGCCAGCAGCTTAGAGGTTCGCGGGACAGGGGATTACGAGCAGTACTTC.

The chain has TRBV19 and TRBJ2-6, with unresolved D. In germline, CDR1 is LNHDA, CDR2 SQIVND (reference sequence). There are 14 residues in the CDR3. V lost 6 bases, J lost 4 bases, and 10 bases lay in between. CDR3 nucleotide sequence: TGTGCCAGTAGCCACTTCTCGGGGGCCAACGTCCTGACTTTC. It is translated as CASSHFSGANVLTF.

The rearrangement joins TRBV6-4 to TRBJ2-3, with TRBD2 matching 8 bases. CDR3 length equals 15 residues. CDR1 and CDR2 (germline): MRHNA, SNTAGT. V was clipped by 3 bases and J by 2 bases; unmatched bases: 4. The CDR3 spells CASSETSAPTDTQYF. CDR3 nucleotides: TGTGCCAGCAGTGAGACTAGCGCCCCCACAGATACGCAGTATTTT.

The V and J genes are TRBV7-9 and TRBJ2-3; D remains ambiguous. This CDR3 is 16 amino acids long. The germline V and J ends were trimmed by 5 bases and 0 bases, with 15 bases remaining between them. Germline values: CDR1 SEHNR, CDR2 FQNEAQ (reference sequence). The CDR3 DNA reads TGTGCCAGCAGCCCTCCAAACGGACCGAGCACAGATACGCAGTATTTT. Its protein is CASSPPNGPSTDTQYF.

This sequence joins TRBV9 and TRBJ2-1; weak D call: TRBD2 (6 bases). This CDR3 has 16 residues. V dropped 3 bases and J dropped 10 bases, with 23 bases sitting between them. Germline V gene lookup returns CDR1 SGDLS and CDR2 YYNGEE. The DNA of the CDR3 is TGTGCCAGCAGCGGGACCAAACACCGTAGCGGAAACGAGCAGTTCTTC. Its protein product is CASSGTKHRSGNEQFF.

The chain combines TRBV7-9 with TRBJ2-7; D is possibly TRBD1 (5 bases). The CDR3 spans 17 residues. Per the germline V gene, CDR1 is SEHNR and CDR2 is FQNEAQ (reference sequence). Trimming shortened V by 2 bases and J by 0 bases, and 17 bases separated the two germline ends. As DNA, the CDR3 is TGTGCCAGCAGCTTACCAACGACAGCCTTGAGCTCCTACGAGCAGTACTTC. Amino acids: CASSLPTTALSSYEQYF.

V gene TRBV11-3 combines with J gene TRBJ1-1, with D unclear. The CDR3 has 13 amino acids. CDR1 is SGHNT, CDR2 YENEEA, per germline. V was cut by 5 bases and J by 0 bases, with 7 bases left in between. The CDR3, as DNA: TGTGCCAGCAGCCGGACCGTGAACACTGAAGCTTTCTTT. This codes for CASSRTVNTEAFF. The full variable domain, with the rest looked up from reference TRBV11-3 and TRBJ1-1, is EAGVVQSPRYKIIEKKQPVAFWCNPISGHNTLYWYLQNLGQGPELLIRYENEEAVDDSQLPKDRFSAERLKGVDSTLKIQPAELGDSAVYLCASSRTVNTEAFFGQGTRLTVV.

The CDR3 region is CASSQLAGGEQYF. The CDR3 nucleotides read TGCGCCAGCAGCCAGCTAGCGGGGGGCGAGCAGTACTTC. The genes are TRBV4-1 and TRBJ2-7; TRBD2 aligns across 11 bases. Trimming at V came to 3 bases and at J to 6 bases, leaving 1 base not matched to a gene. The CDR3 loop spans 13 amino acids. CDR1 is MGHRA and CDR2 is YSYEKL in the germline V gene.

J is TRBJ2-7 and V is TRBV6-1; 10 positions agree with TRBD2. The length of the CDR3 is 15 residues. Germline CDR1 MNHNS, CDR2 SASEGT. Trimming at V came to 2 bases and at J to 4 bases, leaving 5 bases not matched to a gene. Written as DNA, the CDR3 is TGTGCCAGCAGTGAACTAGCGGGAGAGTTTTACGAGCAGTACTTC. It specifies CASSELAGEFYEQYF.

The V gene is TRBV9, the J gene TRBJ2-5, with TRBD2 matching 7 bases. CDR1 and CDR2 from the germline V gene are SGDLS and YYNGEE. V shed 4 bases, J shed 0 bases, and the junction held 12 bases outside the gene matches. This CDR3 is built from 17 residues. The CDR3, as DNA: TGTGCCAGCAGCCACCCCGGGGGGTTTGGCTACCAAGAGACCCAGTACTTC. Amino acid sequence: CASSHPGGFGYQETQYF.

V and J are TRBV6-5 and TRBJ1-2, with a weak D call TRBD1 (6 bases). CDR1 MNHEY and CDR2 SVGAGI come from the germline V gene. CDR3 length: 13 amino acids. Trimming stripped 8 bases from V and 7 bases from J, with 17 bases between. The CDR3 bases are TGTGCCAGCCGGCCGAGGACAGATCTTGGCTACACCTTC. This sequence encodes CASRPRTDLGYTF.

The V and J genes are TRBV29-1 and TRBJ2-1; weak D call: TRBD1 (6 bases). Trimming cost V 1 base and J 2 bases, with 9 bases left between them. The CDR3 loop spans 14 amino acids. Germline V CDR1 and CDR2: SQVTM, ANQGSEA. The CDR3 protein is CSVEVEGAYNEQFF. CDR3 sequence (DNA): TGCAGCGTTGAAGTCGAGGGGGCCTACAATGAGCAGTTCTTC.

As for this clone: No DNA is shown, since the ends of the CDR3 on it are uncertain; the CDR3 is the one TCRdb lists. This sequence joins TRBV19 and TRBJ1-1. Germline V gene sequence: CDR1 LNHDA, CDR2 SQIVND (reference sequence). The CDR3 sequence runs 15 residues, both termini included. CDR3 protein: CASSFGPGTNTEAFF.

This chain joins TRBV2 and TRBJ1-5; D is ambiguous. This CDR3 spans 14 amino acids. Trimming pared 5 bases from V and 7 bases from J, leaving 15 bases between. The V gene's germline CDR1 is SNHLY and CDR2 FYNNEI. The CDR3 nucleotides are TGTGCCAGCAGTATATACGGGGTTGGCCAGCCCCAGCATTTT. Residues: CASSIYGVGQPQHF.

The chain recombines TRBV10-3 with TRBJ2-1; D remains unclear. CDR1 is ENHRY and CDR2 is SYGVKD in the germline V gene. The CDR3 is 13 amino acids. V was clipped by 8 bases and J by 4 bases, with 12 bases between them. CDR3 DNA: TGTGCCATCGGGGATCTCCCGTACAATGAGCAGTTCTTC. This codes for CAIGDLPYNEQFF.

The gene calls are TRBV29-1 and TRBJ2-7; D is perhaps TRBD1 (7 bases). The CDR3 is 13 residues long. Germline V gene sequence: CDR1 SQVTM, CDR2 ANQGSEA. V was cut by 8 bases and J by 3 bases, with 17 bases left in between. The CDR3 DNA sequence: TGCAGCTACAGGGGCGGGACAAACTACGAGCAGTACTTC. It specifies CSYRGGTNYEQYF.

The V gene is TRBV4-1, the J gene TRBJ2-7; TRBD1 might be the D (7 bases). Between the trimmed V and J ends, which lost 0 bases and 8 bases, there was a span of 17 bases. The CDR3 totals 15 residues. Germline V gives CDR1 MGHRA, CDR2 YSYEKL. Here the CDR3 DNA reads TGCGCCAGCAGCCAAGATGGCGGGACAGCAAGAAAGCAGTACTTC. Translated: CASSQDGGTARKQYF.

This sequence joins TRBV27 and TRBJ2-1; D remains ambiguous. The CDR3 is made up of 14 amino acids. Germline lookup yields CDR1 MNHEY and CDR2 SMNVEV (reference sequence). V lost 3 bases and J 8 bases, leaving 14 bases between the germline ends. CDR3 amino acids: CASSFARPEDEQFF. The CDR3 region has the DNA TGTGCCAGCAGTTTCGCCCGACCAGAGGATGAGCAGTTCTTC.

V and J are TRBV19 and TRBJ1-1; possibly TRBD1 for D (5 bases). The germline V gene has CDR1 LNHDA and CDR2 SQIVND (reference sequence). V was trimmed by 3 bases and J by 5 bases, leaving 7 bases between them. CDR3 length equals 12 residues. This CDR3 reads CASSMGETEAFF. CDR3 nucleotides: TGTGCCAGTAGTATGGGGGAAACTGAAGCTTTCTTT.

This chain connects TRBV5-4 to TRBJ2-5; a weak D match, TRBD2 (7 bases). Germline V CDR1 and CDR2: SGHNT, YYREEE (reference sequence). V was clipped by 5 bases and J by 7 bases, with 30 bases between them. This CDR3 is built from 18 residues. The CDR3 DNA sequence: TGTGCCAGCAGGCTTAGGGGGGGGGAAGATCGGACCAGAGGGACCCAGTACTTC. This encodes CASRLRGGEDRTRGTQYF.

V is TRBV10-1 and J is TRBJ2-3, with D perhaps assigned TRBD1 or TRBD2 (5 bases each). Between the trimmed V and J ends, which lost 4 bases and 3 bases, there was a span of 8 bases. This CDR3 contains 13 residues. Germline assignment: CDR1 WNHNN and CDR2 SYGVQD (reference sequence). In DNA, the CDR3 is TGCGCCAGCAGTGGAGGGGTGACAGATACGCAGTATTTT. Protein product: CASSGGVTDTQYF.

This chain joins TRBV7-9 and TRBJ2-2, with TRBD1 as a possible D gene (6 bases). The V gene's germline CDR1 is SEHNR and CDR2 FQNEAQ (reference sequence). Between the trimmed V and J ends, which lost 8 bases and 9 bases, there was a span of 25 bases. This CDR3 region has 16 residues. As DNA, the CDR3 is TGTGCCAGCCGAACATCCGGGGACAAGGGTCTTCGGGAGCTGTTTTTT. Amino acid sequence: CASRTSGDKGLRELFF.

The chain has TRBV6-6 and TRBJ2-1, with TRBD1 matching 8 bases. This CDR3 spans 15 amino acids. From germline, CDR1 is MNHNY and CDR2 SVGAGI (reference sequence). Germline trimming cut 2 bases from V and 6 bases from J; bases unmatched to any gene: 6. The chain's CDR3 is CASSYPDRGGNEQFF. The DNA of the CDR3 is TGTGCCAGCAGTTACCCAGACAGGGGTGGCAATGAGCAGTTCTTC.

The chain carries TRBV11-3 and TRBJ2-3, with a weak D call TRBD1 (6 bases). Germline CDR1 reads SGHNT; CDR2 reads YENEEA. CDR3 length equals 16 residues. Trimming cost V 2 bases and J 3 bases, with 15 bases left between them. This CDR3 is CASSLRSGQLTDTQYF. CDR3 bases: TGTGCCAGCAGCTTAAGATCGGGACAACTAACAGATACGCAGTATTTT.

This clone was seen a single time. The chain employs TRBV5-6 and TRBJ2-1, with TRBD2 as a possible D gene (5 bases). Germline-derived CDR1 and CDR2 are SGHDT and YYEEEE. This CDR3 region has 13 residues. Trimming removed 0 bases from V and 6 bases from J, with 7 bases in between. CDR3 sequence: CASSLGGSNEQFF. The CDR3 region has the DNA TGTGCCAGCAGCTTGGGTGGGAGCAATGAGCAGTTCTTC. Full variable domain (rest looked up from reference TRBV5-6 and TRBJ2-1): DAGVTQSPTHLIKTRGQQVTLRCSPKSGHDTVSWYQQALGQGPQFIFQYYEEEERQRGNFPDRFSGHQFPNYSSELNVNALLLGDSALYLCASSLGGSNEQFFGPGTRLTVL.

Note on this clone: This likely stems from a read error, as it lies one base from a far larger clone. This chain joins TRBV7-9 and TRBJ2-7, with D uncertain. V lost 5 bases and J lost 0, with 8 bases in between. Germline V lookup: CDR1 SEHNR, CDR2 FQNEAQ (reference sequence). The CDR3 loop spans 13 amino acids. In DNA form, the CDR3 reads TGTGCCAGCAGCCCCGTCGGCTCCTACGAGCAGTACTTC. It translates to CASSPVGSYEQYF.